The 2 T cell receptor beta chains listed next were all sequenced from one sample in a study of Graves' ophthalmopathy and Graves' hyperthyroidism. RNA transcripts were the source from which TCR beta CDR3 regions were amplified. After a first-round RT-PCR with HTBI primers, a second-round multiplex PCR was run. TCRdb processed the multiplex PCR reads anew with MiXCR; each CDR3 protein has one entry. The sample lists 650,000 to 900,000 distinct CDR3 sequences; 40% were seen once. Sequencing was carried out using peripheral blood. The receptors come from an adult man with Graves' ophthalmopathy.

This clonotype was detected ten times or more. The genes are TRBV19 and TRBJ1-1; tentatively, D is TRBD1 (5 bases). There are 15 residues in the CDR3. V was shortened by 4 bases and J by 1 base, with 13 bases between the two germline ends. Germline assignment: CDR1 LNHDA and CDR2 SQIVND (reference sequence). CDR3 amino acids: CASSTSEGKNTEAFF. CDR3 DNA: TGTGCCAGTAGTACCTCGGAGGGGAAGAACACTGAAGCTTTCTTT.

This clonotype was recorded at least ten times. CDR3: CSVDPGQGYGYTF. The CDR3 DNA is TGCAGCGTAGATCCGGGACAGGGATATGGCTACACCTTC. The J gene is TRBJ1-2, the V gene TRBV29-1, with 9 bases fitting TRBD1. The J segment lost 5 bases and the V segment lost 6 bases, leaving 7 bases of the junction unmatched. Germline V gene lookup returns CDR1 SQVTM and CDR2 ANQGSEA. This CDR3 spans 13 amino acids. Filled out from reference TRBV29-1 and TRBJ1-2, the complete variable domain reads SAVISQKPSRDICQRGTSLTIQCQVDSQVTMMFWYRQQPGQSLTLIATANQGSEATYESGFVIDKFPISRPNLTFSTLTVSNMSPEDSSIYLCSVDPGQGYGYTFGSGTRLTVV.